A selection of T cell receptor beta chains follows, all from one sample in a study of identifying expanded T cells in peripheral blood. The protocol was immunoSEQ multiplex PCR, while the TCRdb copy is restricted to in-frame clones and leaves out a portion. This sample has roughly 84,000 clones; around 90% occur once, and the top ten carry less than 9.5%. Input material: blood. These TCRs come from a person aged 18 to 75 in good health. CDR3s include the opening cysteine and the closing phenylalanine or tryptophan. A D gene is named only where the DNA matches it firmly. Part of the rows lack a size; the others show once, few, many or a class for expanded clones.

J | V | size | D | CDR3 | DNA
TRBJ1-5 | TRBV19 | . | . | CASSIDEGLNQPQHF | TGTGCCAGTAGTATAGATGAGGGCTTGAATCAGCCCCAGCATTTT
TRBJ2-5 | TRBV5-1 | . | . | CASSLGVGTKTQYF | TGCGCCAGCAGCTTGGGAGTAGGGACAAAGACCCAGTACTTC
TRBJ1-1 | TRBV5-6 | once | . | CASSTHQYTEAFF | TGTGCCAGCAGCACCCACCAATACACTGAAGCTTTCTTT
TRBJ1-5 | TRBV5-4 | . | . | CASSPDRSQPQHF | TGTGCCAGCAGCCCTGACAGGTCCCAGCCCCAGCATTTT
TRBJ1-5 | TRBV19 | . | . | CASTLGDRRGNQPQHF | TGTGCCAGTACCCTGGGTGACAGGCGTGGCAATCAGCCCCAGCATTTT
TRBJ1-2 | TRBV29-1 | . | . | CSVETDYGYTF | TGCAGCGTTGAAACAGATTATGGCTACACCTTC
TRBJ2-1 | TRBV7-9 | . | TRBD2 | CASSLIAGYNEQFF | TGTGCCAGCAGCTTAATAGCGGGGTACAATGAGCAGTTCTTC
TRBJ1-1 | TRBV5-1 | . | . | CASSLGQPRGTEAFF | TGCGCCAGCAGCTTGGGACAGCCTAGGGGGACTGAAGCTTTCTTT
TRBJ2-7 | TRBV11-3 | . | . | CASSLAYEQYF | TGTGCCAGCAGCTTAGCCTACGAGCAGTACTTC
TRBJ2-7 | TRBV30 | . | . | CAWLGDHTYEQYF | TGTGCCTGGCTGGGGGACCACACCTACGAGCAGTACTTC
TRBJ1-5 | TRBV19 | . | . | CASSNPGRGGQPQHF | TGTGCCAGTAGCAACCCCGGCAGGGGCGGACAGCCCCAGCATTTT
TRBJ1-1 | TRBV19 | . | . | CASSIDVGGPEAFF | TGTGCCAGTAGTATAGACGTGGGGGGCCCTGAAGCTTTCTTT
TRBJ2-2 | TRBV9 | . | . | CASSVVLDPYTGELFF | TGTGCCAGCAGCGTAGTGCTGGACCCTTACACCGGGGAGCTGTTTTTT
TRBJ2-2 | TRBV9 | . | . | CASSPRDATYTGELFF | TGTGCCAGCAGCCCCCGGGACGCCACCTACACCGGGGAGCTGTTTTTT
TRBJ1-2 | TRBV7-9 | . | . | CASSQKGVGYTF | TGTGCCAGCAGCCAAAAAGGGGTTGGCTACACCTTC
TRBJ1-6 | TRBV7-3 | few | . | CASSLTPGSAGGSGSPLHF | TGTGCCAGCAGCTTAACGCCCGGTAGCGCGGGAGGTTCAGGTTCACCCCTCCACTTT
TRBJ1-1 | TRBV18 | . | . | CASSPFIGNTEAFF | TGTGCCAGCTCACCATTTATTGGGAACACTGAAGCTTTCTTT
TRBJ1-2 | TRBV19 | . | . | CASSIDWDHGYTF | TGTGCCAGTAGTATAGATTGGGATCATGGCTACACCTTC
TRBJ2-3 | TRBV11-2 | . | . | CASSLDLGRGSDTQYF | TGTGCCAGCAGCTTAGATTTGGGCAGGGGCTCAGATACGCAGTATTTT
TRBJ1-2 | TRBV4-2 | . | . | CASSQDLGTGSGGYGYTF | TGTGCCAGCAGCCAAGATCTTGGAACCGGCTCGGGAGGGTATGGCTACACCTTC
TRBJ2-3 | TRBV29-1 | . | . | CSVENNFADTQYF | TGCAGCGTTGAGAACAACTTTGCAGATACGCAGTATTTT
TRBJ1-4 | TRBV18 | once | . | CASSPLSQAGSEEKLFF | TGTGCCAGCTCACCACTTTCACAGGCAGGGTCAGAGGAAAAACTGTTTTTT
TRBJ1-2 | TRBV5-5 | . | . | CASSLGRDGSFNYGYTF | TGTGCCAGCAGCTTGGGGAGGGACGGCTCCTTTAACTATGGCTACACCTTC
TRBJ1-2 | TRBV12-1 | . | . | CASRRTIHTF | TGTGCCAGCAGGCGGACAATCCACACCTTC
TRBJ2-7 | TRBV7-9 | . | . | CASTQEEKKYF | TGTGCCAGCACCCAGGAAGAAAAAAAGTACTTC
TRBJ2-5 | TRBV4-2 | once | . | CASSPNPGPSETQYF | TGTGCCAGCAGCCCAAATCCGGGGCCCTCAGAGACCCAGTACTTC
TRBJ1-2 | TRBV30 | . | TRBD1 | CAWSNLGQGLSGYTF | TGTGCCTGGAGTAATTTGGGACAGGGGCTCTCGGGCTACACCTTC
TRBJ1-4 | TRBV29-1 | few | . | CSVHLRDSGEKLFF | TGCAGCGTTCACCTTCGGGACTCGGGGGAAAAACTGTTTTTT
TRBJ2-1 | TRBV11-3 | . | . | CASTPSGMNEQFF | TGTGCCAGCACCCCTTCGGGAATGAATGAGCAGTTCTTC
TRBJ2-5 | TRBV21-1 | . | . | CASSARETSPNWGQETQYF | TGTGCCAGCAGCGCCCGGGAGACTAGCCCTAACTGGGGGCAAGAGACCCAGTACTTC
TRBJ2-2 | TRBV7-2 | . | . | CASSSRTMRRRLSGELFF | TGTGCCAGCAGCTCCCGGACCATGAGGCGCCGTCTCTCCGGGGAGCTGTTTTTT
TRBJ2-7 | TRBV10-3 | . | . | CAISELGSYEQYF | TGTGCCATCAGTGAATTGGGGTCCTACGAGCAGTACTTC